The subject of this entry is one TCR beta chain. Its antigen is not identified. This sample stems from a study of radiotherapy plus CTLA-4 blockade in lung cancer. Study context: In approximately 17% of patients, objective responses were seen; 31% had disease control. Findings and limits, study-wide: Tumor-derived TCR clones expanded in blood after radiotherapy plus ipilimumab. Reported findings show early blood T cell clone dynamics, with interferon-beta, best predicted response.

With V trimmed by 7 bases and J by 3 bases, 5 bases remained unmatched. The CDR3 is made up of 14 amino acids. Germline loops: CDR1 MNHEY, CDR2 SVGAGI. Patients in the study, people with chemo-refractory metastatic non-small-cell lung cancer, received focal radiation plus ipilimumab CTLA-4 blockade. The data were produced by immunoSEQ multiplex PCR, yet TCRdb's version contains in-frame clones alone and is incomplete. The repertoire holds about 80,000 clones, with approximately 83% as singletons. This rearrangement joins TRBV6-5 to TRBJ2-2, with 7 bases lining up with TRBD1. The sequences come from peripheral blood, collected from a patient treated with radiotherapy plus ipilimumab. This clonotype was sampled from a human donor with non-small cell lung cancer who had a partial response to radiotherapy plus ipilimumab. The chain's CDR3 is CASTLDRYTGELFF. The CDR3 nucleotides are TGTGCCAGCACGCTGGACAGGTACACCGGGGAGCTGTTTTTT.